One sample yielded the 27 T cell receptor beta chains listed below, sequenced in a study of T cells after somatic rescue of genetic block. The assay was immunoSEQ multiplex PCR, and TCRdb's table has in-frame clones only and misses some. The table lists 65,000 to 70,000 clones, 90% to 95% of them singletons. Sample: peripheral blood mononuclear cells (PBMCs). Receptor source: a man aged 35 to 55.

The CDR3 region has the DNA TGCGCCAGCAGCCAAGTGGGGAAGCTCGGCTACACCTTC. Translation: CASSQVGKLGYTF. The chain joins TRBV4-1 to TRBJ1-2; the D is unclear. With 1 base removed from V and 8 bases from J, the gap between germline ends came to 11 bases. This CDR3 is 13 amino acids long. Germline values: CDR1 MGHRA, CDR2 YSYEKL.

This clone was seen a handful of times. The J gene is TRBJ2-1, the V gene TRBV7-2; D remains ambiguous. The ends were cut back, 1 base at V and 6 bases at J, with 4 bases in the middle. This CDR3 is built from 12 residues. Germline V gene lookup returns CDR1 SGHTA and CDR2 FQGNSA. CDR3 DNA: TGTGCCAGCAGCTTAGGGCTCAATGAGCAGTTCTTC. Translated: CASSLGLNEQFF.

This CDR3 is CASSHHLQGASTDTQYF. DNA of the CDR3: TGCGCCAGCAGCCACCACTTACAGGGGGCTAGCACAGATACGCAGTATTTT. The chain uses TRBV4-3 and TRBJ2-3; 9 bases fit TRBD1. Germline V gene lookup returns CDR1 LGHNA and CDR2 YSLEER. Unmatched junction bases numbered 7, after V lost 3 bases and J lost 0 bases. There are 17 residues in the CDR3.

The chain carries TRBV2 and TRBJ2-7; 9 bases match TRBD1. The CDR3 length is 12 residues. Per germline, CDR1 SNHLY and CDR2 FYNNEI. J lost 5 bases, V lost 10 bases, and 6 bases had no gene match. The CDR3 here is CAKGGQGNEQYF. CDR3 sequence (DNA): TGTGCCAAGGGCGGACAGGGGAACGAGCAGTACTTC.

J is TRBJ2-1 and V is TRBV6-1; a possible D gene is TRBD1 (5 bases). This CDR3 is built from 14 residues. Deletions cut 8 bases from V and 1 base from J, with 12 bases between. The germline gives CDR1 MNHNS, CDR2 SASEGT. The CDR3: CASDLTESYNEQFF. CDR3 coding DNA: TGTGCCAGCGACCTGACAGAGTCCTACAATGAGCAGTTCTTC.

The chain couples TRBV6-5 to TRBJ2-1; D is possibly TRBD1 (6 bases). This CDR3 region has 13 residues. Germline assignment: CDR1 MNHEY and CDR2 SVGAGI. V gave up 8 bases and J gave up 2 bases, with 10 bases separating them. In DNA form, the CDR3 reads TGTGCCAGCCGGGACACTACCTACAATGAGCAGTTCTTC. Residues: CASRDTTYNEQFF.

This chain connects TRBV11-3 to TRBJ2-5; the match to TRBD2 covers 11 bases. Germline V gene lookup returns CDR1 SGHNT and CDR2 YENEEA. The J segment lost 2 bases and the V segment lost 2 bases, leaving 1 base of the junction unmatched. This CDR3 is 15 amino acids long. The CDR3 DNA reads TGTGCCAGCAGCTTACTAGCGGGGGGACAAGAGACCCAGTACTTC. Translating it yields CASSLLAGGQETQYF.

The chain carries TRBV9 and TRBJ2-5, with 7 positions matching TRBD1. V shed 3 bases and J 5 bases; nucleotides not matched to a gene: 10. There are 15 residues in the CDR3. CDR1 is SGDLS and CDR2 is YYNGEE in the germline V gene. CDR3: CASSAHDRAVETQYF. The CDR3 nucleotides are TGTGCCAGCAGCGCCCACGACAGGGCGGTGGAGACCCAGTACTTC.

This clone was seen just once. The chain couples TRBV15 to TRBJ1-2; 7 bases align to TRBD1. Per the germline V gene, CDR1 is LNHNV and CDR2 is YYDKDF (reference sequence). CDR3 length equals 14 residues. With V trimmed by 3 bases and J by 3 bases, 4 bases remained unmatched. CDR3 nucleotides: TGTGCCACCAGCAGGACAGGGTTGGACTATGGCTACACCTTC. Protein sequence: CATSRTGLDYGYTF.

The CDR3 DNA is TGTGCCAGCAGCCGCGGGACAAAAGCTAACTATGGCTACACCTTC. As protein: CASSRGTKANYGYTF. The chain links TRBV11-2 to TRBJ1-2; possible D gene TRBD1, 6 bases. V lost 5 bases to trimming and J lost 0 bases, with 13 bases between them. CDR3 length: 15 residues. Germline V gene sequence: CDR1 SGHAT, CDR2 FQNNGV.

The genes are TRBV4-1 and TRBJ1-4; weak D call: TRBD1 (5 bases). V was shortened by 0 bases and J by 7 bases, with 9 bases between the two germline ends. CDR3 size: 14 residues. The germline gives CDR1 MGHRA, CDR2 YSYEKL. The CDR3 spells CASSQEPGSEKLFF. The CDR3 DNA reads as TGCGCCAGCAGCCAAGAGCCAGGGAGTGAAAAACTGTTTTTT.

The chain joins TRBV7-2 to TRBJ2-7; D unresolved. The CDR3 extends over 13 amino acids. The germline gives CDR1 SGHTA, CDR2 FQGNSA. The V end lost 1 base, the J end lost 4 bases, and 8 bases lay between the germline ends. CDR3 sequence (DNA): TGTGCCAGCAGCTTAGTAAAGGGTTACGAGCAGTACTTC. Residues: CASSLVKGYEQYF.

The chain combines TRBV29-1 with TRBJ1-2; TRBD1 might be the D (5 bases). Germline V gene data show CDR1 as SQVTM and CDR2 as ANQGSEA. The CDR3 sequence is 14 residues long. Deletions cut 7 bases from V and 5 bases from J, with 20 bases between. DNA of the CDR3: TGCAGCGCCCAAGGGGCCCGTGGAGGTTATGGCTACACCTTC. This sequence encodes CSAQGARGGYGYTF.

V and J are TRBV4-1 and TRBJ2-3, with 7 bases identical to TRBD1. The CDR3 has 17 residues. CDR1 MGHRA and CDR2 YSYEKL come from the germline V gene. V lost 2 bases to trimming and J lost 0 bases; unmatched junction nucleotides: 8. CDR3 DNA: TGCGCCAGCAGCCAATTGTCCGGGACAGCTAGCACAGATACGCAGTATTTT. Translation gives CASSQLSGTASTDTQYF.

The rearrangement links TRBV7-9 to TRBJ2-1, with 9 bases aligning to TRBD2. The CDR3 loop spans 14 amino acids. V lost 4 bases and J lost 8; bases outside the gene matches: 6. In germline, CDR1 is SEHNR, CDR2 FQNEAQ (reference sequence). CDR3 nucleotides: TGTGCCAGCAGCTCAGCGGGAGGAATTGATGAGCAGTTCTTC. This translates into CASSSAGGIDEQFF.

This clone is deemed medium-sized. This chain connects TRBV10-1 to TRBJ1-1; the D is unclear. Germline CDR1 WNHNN, CDR2 SYGVQD (reference sequence). V gave up 3 bases and J gave up 1 base, with 15 bases separating them. This CDR3 region has 16 residues. Here the CDR3 reads CASSDRADVRNTEAFF. The DNA of the CDR3 is TGCGCCAGCAGTGACCGGGCGGACGTGAGGAACACTGAAGCTTTCTTT.

The count of this clone is one. J is TRBJ1-6 and V is TRBV15; D gene unclear. Trimming removed 3 bases at V and 5 bases at J, with 8 bases between. CDR3 length: 14 residues. CDR1 is LNHNV and CDR2 is YYDKDF in the germline V gene (reference sequence). In DNA, the CDR3 is TGTGCCACCAGCAGCGGACTGAATAATTCACCCCTCCACTTT. It translates to CATSSGLNNSPLHF. Using reference TRBV15 and TRBJ1-6 for the parts outside the CDR3, the full variable domain is DAMVIQNPRYQVTQFGKPVTLSCSQTLNHNVMYWYQQKSSQAPKLLFHYYDKDFNNEADTPDNFQSRRPNTSFCFLDIRSPGLGDTAMYLCATSSGLNNSPLHFGNGTRLTVT.

The chain uses TRBV27 and TRBJ1-1, with D uncertain. V was trimmed by 8 bases and J by 1 base, leaving 20 bases between them. The germline V gene encodes CDR1 MNHEY and CDR2 SMNVEV (reference sequence). CDR3 size: 16 residues. CDR3 DNA: TGTGCCAGCTGCCGATTCAGTGGTGGCCAGAACACTGAAGCTTTCTTT. Its translation is CASCRFSGGQNTEAFF.

The chain joins TRBV6-5 to TRBJ1-4, with a tentative D call TRBD1 (5 bases). The CDR3 totals 15 residues. The ends were cut back, 0 bases at V and 8 bases at J, with 13 bases in the middle. Germline V CDR1 and CDR2: MNHEY, SVGAGI. The CDR3 spells CASSYSSGAGEKLFF. CDR3 sequence (DNA): TGTGCCAGCAGTTACTCGAGTGGGGCCGGGGAAAAACTGTTTTTT.

The chain links TRBV11-2 to TRBJ2-7, with D perhaps TRBD1 (6 bases). There are 15 residues in the CDR3. From germline, CDR1 is SGHAT and CDR2 FQNNGV. The V gene lost 1 base and the J gene lost 0 bases, with 10 bases spanning the gap. For the CDR3, the DNA is TGTGCCAGCAGCTTAGGACAGGCAACCTCCTACGAGCAGTACTTC. The encoded protein is CASSLGQATSYEQYF.

V and J are TRBV9 and TRBJ2-1, with TRBD2 matching over 8 bases. The CDR3 length is 14 residues. V trimming: 4 bases; J trimming: 4 bases; junction bases outside the gene matches: 4. Per germline, CDR1 SGDLS and CDR2 YYNGEE. The CDR3 DNA follows: TGTGCCAGCAGCACCGGACTAGCTTACAATGAGCAGTTCTTC. It translates to CASSTGLAYNEQFF.

The V and J genes are TRBV5-5 and TRBJ2-3; TRBD2 matches 10 bases. The CDR3 totals 15 residues. Germline V gives CDR1 SGHKS, CDR2 YYEKEE (reference sequence). V dropped 2 bases and J dropped 4; count of bases not matched to a gene: 4. CDR3 DNA sequence: TGTGCCAGCAGCTTCAAGCGGGGGGGGCCAGATACGCAGTATTTT. Protein sequence: CASSFKRGGPDTQYF. Filled out from reference TRBV5-5 and TRBJ2-3, the complete variable domain reads DAGVTQSPTHLIKTRGQQVTLRCSPISGHKSVSWYQQVLGQGPQFIFQYYEKEERGRGNFPDRFSARQFPNYSSELNVNALLLGDSALYLCASSFKRGGPDTQYFGPGTRLTVL.

The chain uses TRBV4-1 and TRBJ2-7; D uncertain. CDR1 MGHRA and CDR2 YSYEKL come from the germline V gene. V lost 0 bases and J lost 0, with 9 bases in between. The CDR3 has 15 residues. CDR3 sequence reads: CASSQDSGPSYEQYF. CDR3 coding DNA: TGCGCCAGCAGCCAAGATTCAGGTCCCTCCTACGAGCAGTACTTC.

A few counts support this clone. This rearrangement joins TRBV4-1 to TRBJ1-2; possibly TRBD1 for D (6 bases). V gave up 0 bases and J gave up 5 bases, with 16 bases separating them. Germline V lookup: CDR1 MGHRA, CDR2 YSYEKL. The CDR3 is 16 residues long. The CDR3 DNA reads TGCGCCAGCAGCCAAGATCCCCACGACAGGCTGTATGGCTACACCTTC. This codes for CASSQDPHDRLYGYTF.

CDR3 sequence: CASTWKRPELFF. The DNA of the CDR3 is TGTGCCAGCACCTGGAAAAGGCCGGAGCTGTTTTTT. The chain couples TRBV6-1 to TRBJ2-2; D ambiguous. This CDR3 spans 12 amino acids. Looked up from germline, CDR1 is MNHNS and CDR2 is SASEGT. Trimming took 7 bases from V and 10 from J, leaving 13 bases between them.

V gene TRBV4-1 combines with J gene TRBJ1-1; D might be TRBD1 (5 bases). The germline gives CDR1 MGHRA, CDR2 YSYEKL. This CDR3 comprises 15 residues. Trimming took off 3 bases at V and 2 bases at J, with 13 bases between the two ends. The CDR3 bases are TGCGCCAGCAGCCATTCAACTCGGGGCAACACTGAAGCTTTCTTT. It specifies CASSHSTRGNTEAFF.

The rearrangement joins TRBV15 to TRBJ1-4, with D perhaps TRBD1 (6 bases). Germline V gene data show CDR1 as LNHNV and CDR2 as YYDKDF (reference sequence). CDR3 length: 14 residues. Trimming shortened V by 8 bases and J by 7 bases, and 17 bases separated the two germline ends. CDR3 residues: CATRGGGAGEKLFF. In nucleotides, the CDR3 is TGTGCCACCCGGGGAGGGGGGGCCGGTGAAAAACTGTTTTTT.